Shown below are 10 T cell receptor beta chains from a single sample sequenced in a study of human T cells and chemical hapten exposure. The time point here: patch test 3, about 24 weeks after DPC sensitization. Documented treatment: therapeutic diphenylcyclopropenone sensitization with weekly scalp DPC. One entry per CDR3 protein, called by TCRdb with MiXCR from the RACE reads. The sample lists about 200,000 distinct CDR3 sequences; 20% to 25% were seen once. Material: whole blood, obtained in connection with sensitization to the hapten diphenylcyclopropenone (DPC). The origin of the receptors is a woman aged 40 to 50 with alopecia areata. Some clones in this sample may be carry-over from other donors' samples.

The chain has TRBV19 and TRBJ1-2; a weak D match, TRBD1 (6 bases). The germline gives CDR1 LNHDA, CDR2 SQIVND (reference sequence). This CDR3 has 15 amino acids. V lost 5 bases and J lost 5, with 18 bases in between. This chain's CDR3 is CASSARDTSRYGYTF. The CDR3 DNA reads TGTGCCAGTAGTGCCCGGGACACAAGCAGATATGGCTACACCTTC.

The V call is TRBV28, the J call TRBJ2-7; no clear D gene. This CDR3 region has 14 residues. The V end lost 2 bases, the J end lost 3 bases, and 11 bases lay between the germline ends. Germline V gene lookup returns CDR1 MDHEN and CDR2 SYDVKM. Written as DNA, the CDR3 is TGTGCCAGCAGTTTAGGGATTATTAGCTACGAGCAGTACTTC. Translating it yields CASSLGIISYEQYF.

The CDR3 nucleotides are TGCGCCAGCAGGTTCAATAATTACACTGAAGCTTTCTTT. The encoded protein is CASRFNNYTEAFF. The genes are TRBV4-3 and TRBJ1-1; no clear D. Trimming stripped 6 bases from V and 3 bases from J, with 11 bases between. This CDR3 has 13 residues. Germline V gene sequence: CDR1 LGHNA, CDR2 YSLEER.

This clonotype is judged medium-sized. The CDR3, as DNA: TGTGCCAGCAGTGCAACCGGGAGAAACAATGAGCAGTTCTTC. This encodes CASSATGRNNEQFF. The chain carries TRBV12-3 or TRBV12-4 and TRBJ2-1; maybe TRBD2 (6 bases). The CDR3 length is 14 residues. V lost 5 bases and J lost 5, with 13 bases in between.

This clonotype has a handful of counts. The gene calls are TRBV5-1 and TRBJ2-1; D could derive from TRBD1 or TRBD2 (7 bases each). CDR1 and CDR2 (germline): SGHRS, YFSETQ. Between the trimmed V and J ends, which lost 4 bases and 6 bases, there was a span of 20 bases. This CDR3 spans 16 amino acids. The CDR3 reads CASSPPRQGGGNEQFF. DNA of the CDR3: TGCGCCAGCAGCCCCCCTCGACAGGGAGGGGGCAATGAGCAGTTCTTC.

The genes are TRBV28 and TRBJ2-1, with TRBD2 matching over 10 bases. This CDR3 spans 14 amino acids. Germline assignment: CDR1 MDHEN and CDR2 SYDVKM. The V gene end was trimmed by 2 bases and the J gene end by 10 bases; junction bases not matched to a gene: 5. The CDR3 spells CASSLVGLAEEQFF. As DNA, the CDR3 is TGTGCCAGCAGTTTAGTTGGACTAGCGGAGGAGCAGTTCTTC.

The chain couples TRBV10-3 to TRBJ2-7; D gene unclear. The CDR3 is 12 amino acids. The V gene's germline CDR1 is ENHRY and CDR2 SYGVKD. V lost 4 bases and J 2 bases, leaving 6 bases between the germline ends. The CDR3 here is CAISARAYEQYF. The CDR3 DNA follows: TGTGCCATCAGTGCGCGAGCCTACGAGCAGTACTTC.

The genes are TRBV7-2 and TRBJ2-3; TRBD1 might be the D (5 bases). V shed 2 bases and J shed 8 bases, with 11 bases lying between them. This CDR3 spans 13 amino acids. Germline lookup yields CDR1 SGHTA and CDR2 FQGNSA. The CDR3 bases are TGTGCCAGCAGCTTAACGGTCAGGGCTACGCAGTATTTT. It codes for CASSLTVRATQYF. The whole variable domain, remainder taken from reference TRBV7-2 and TRBJ2-3, is GAGVSQSPSNKVTEKGKDVELRCDPISGHTALYWYRQSLGQGLEFLIYFQGNSAPDKSGLPSDRFSAERTGGSVSTLTIQRTQQEDSAVYLCASSLTVRATQYFGPGTRLTVL.

The J gene is TRBJ1-3, the V gene TRBV14; 9 bases match TRBD1. The CDR3 consists of 15 residues. V lost 5 bases and J lost 3; bases outside the gene matches: 5. Per germline, CDR1 SGHDN and CDR2 FVKESK. The CDR3 loop is CASSIRQGVGNTIYF. In DNA, the CDR3 is TGTGCCAGCAGCATACGACAGGGGGTTGGAAACACCATATATTTT.

V is TRBV12-5 and J is TRBJ1-1; 10 bases fit TRBD1. The CDR3 runs 16 residues. Germline CDR1 and CDR2: LGHNT and FRNRAP. V lost 3 bases and J lost 3; bases outside the gene matches: 7. This CDR3 reads CASGFVTGGLYTEAFF. The DNA of the CDR3 is TGTGCTAGTGGTTTCGTGACAGGGGGCTTGTACACTGAAGCTTTCTTT.